These T cell receptor beta chains were read from a single sample in a study of CD8+ T cells in alopecia areata. Measured with immunoSEQ multiplex PCR; TCRdb has only the in-frame clones, and not every one. The table includes hundreds of thousands of clones, under 70% detected once. The sequences come from CD4+ T cells sorted from blood, collected at week 0. All receptors come from a human donor with alopecia areata. The CDR3 runs from the conserved cysteine through the conserved F or W. A D gene is named only where the DNA matches it firmly. Size is stated for part of the rows, as once, few or many counts, or as a class when the clone is expanded.

d_gene: TRBD1
abundance: .
v_gene: TRBV29-1
j_gene: TRBJ2-1
CDR3nt: TGCAGCGTTGACGGCCCAGGGGGCGCCCACAATGAGCAGTTCTTC
CDR3aa: CSVDGPGGAHNEQFF

d_gene: .
abundance: .
v_gene: TRBV29-1
j_gene: TRBJ2-4
CDR3nt: TGCAGCGGTGCGCGGGGTTTTGGCATTCAGTACTTC
CDR3aa: CSGARGFGIQYF

d_gene: .
abundance: .
v_gene: TRBV19
j_gene: TRBJ1-5
CDR3nt: TGTGCCAGTATCCCACAGGGTCGAAATCAGCCCCAGCATTTT
CDR3aa: CASIPQGRNQPQHF

d_gene: TRBD2
abundance: .
v_gene: TRBV20-1
j_gene: TRBJ2-5
CDR3nt: TGCAGTGCGACTAGCGGGGAGACCCAGTACTTC
CDR3aa: CSATSGETQYF

d_gene: TRBD1
abundance: .
v_gene: TRBV5-1
j_gene: TRBJ2-7
CDR3nt: TGCGCCAGCAGCTCCCGGGACAGTCGCAACGAGCAGTACTTC
CDR3aa: CASSSRDSRNEQYF

d_gene: .
abundance: once
v_gene: TRBV6-6
j_gene: TRBJ2-2
CDR3nt: TGTGCCACCCATACAGCGACCGGGGAGCTGTTTTTT
CDR3aa: CATHTATGELFF

d_gene: .
abundance: .
v_gene: TRBV29-1
j_gene: TRBJ1-3
CDR3nt: TGCAGCGTTGGTGACTACCACTCTGGAAACACCATATATTTT
CDR3aa: CSVGDYHSGNTIYF

d_gene: .
abundance: .
v_gene: TRBV5-1
j_gene: TRBJ2-1
CDR3nt: TGCGCCAGCAGCTCATTAAAAGGCTCCTACAATGAGCAGTTCTTC
CDR3aa: CASSSLKGSYNEQFF

d_gene: TRBD1
abundance: .
v_gene: TRBV7-3
j_gene: TRBJ2-1
CDR3nt: TGTGCCAGCAGCTTAACGTTAGCGGACAGGGATGTTAACAATGAGCAGTTCTTC
CDR3aa: CASSLTLADRDVNNEQFF

d_gene: .
abundance: .
v_gene: TRBV13
j_gene: TRBJ2-5
CDR3nt: TGTGCCAGCAGCTCACCAGGGTCGGAGACCCAGTACTTC
CDR3aa: CASSSPGSETQYF

d_gene: TRBD1
abundance: .
v_gene: TRBV29-1
j_gene: TRBJ2-3
CDR3nt: TGCAGCGTTCAAGCGGACAGGGGGAATTCGCAGTATTTT
CDR3aa: CSVQADRGNSQYF

d_gene: TRBD2
abundance: .
v_gene: TRBV18
j_gene: TRBJ2-7
CDR3nt: TGTGCCAGCTCACCAGGGACTAGCGGGTCCTACGAGCAGTACTTC
CDR3aa: CASSPGTSGSYEQYF

d_gene: .
abundance: .
v_gene: TRBV15
j_gene: TRBJ2-3
CDR3nt: TGTGCCACCAGCAGAGAAGGCGGGGTTGGCACAGATACGCAGTATTTT
CDR3aa: CATSREGGVGTDTQYF

d_gene: .
abundance: .
v_gene: TRBV7-2
j_gene: TRBJ2-7
CDR3nt: TGTGCCAGCAGCTTAGCCGGGCCCTCCTACGAGCAGTACTTC
CDR3aa: CASSLAGPSYEQYF

d_gene: .
abundance: .
v_gene: TRBV5-6
j_gene: TRBJ2-1
CDR3nt: TGTGCCAGCAGCTTGGAAAGAGGTCAGGGGTACAATGAGCAGTTCTTC
CDR3aa: CASSLERGQGYNEQFF

d_gene: .
abundance: few
v_gene: TRBV6-5
j_gene: TRBJ2-7
CDR3nt: TGTGCCAGCAGTCCCCTGACGGGGCTCTACGAGCAGTACTTC
CDR3aa: CASSPLTGLYEQYF

d_gene: .
abundance: .
v_gene: TRBV18
j_gene: TRBJ2-3
CDR3nt: TGTGCCAGCTCACCACGATGGGGACAAAGATTTAGCACAGATACGCAGTATTTT
CDR3aa: CASSPRWGQRFSTDTQYF

d_gene: TRBD1
abundance: few
v_gene: TRBV5-1
j_gene: TRBJ2-5
CDR3nt: TGCGCCAGCAGCCCCGGACAGGGGGGAGTGACCCAGTACTTC
CDR3aa: CASSPGQGGVTQYF

d_gene: .
abundance: .
v_gene: TRBV6-1
j_gene: TRBJ1-5
CDR3nt: TGTGCCAGCAGTACTGGGAATCAGCCCCAGCATTTT
CDR3aa: CASSTGNQPQHF

d_gene: .
abundance: .
v_gene: TRBV30
j_gene: TRBJ1-5
CDR3nt: TGTGCCTGGAGTGTATCGGGCCAGCCCCAGCATTTT
CDR3aa: CAWSVSGQPQHF

d_gene: .
abundance: .
v_gene: TRBV6-5
j_gene: TRBJ2-7
CDR3nt: TGTGCCAGCAGTCAGGGCGAGTACTACGAGCAGTACTTC
CDR3aa: CASSQGEYYEQYF

d_gene: TRBD2
abundance: .
v_gene: TRBV2
j_gene: TRBJ2-1
CDR3nt: TGTGCCAGCAGCGGGACTAGCGGGGGATACAATGAGCAGTTCTTC
CDR3aa: CASSGTSGGYNEQFF

d_gene: .
abundance: .
v_gene: TRBV30
j_gene: TRBJ1-3
CDR3nt: TGTGCCTGGAGGGCGGGTTTGGGGCGCTCTGGAAACACCATATATTTT
CDR3aa: CAWRAGLGRSGNTIYF

d_gene: TRBD1
abundance: .
v_gene: TRBV4-2
j_gene: TRBJ2-7
CDR3nt: TGTGCCAGCAGCCATCTAGGACAGGGGAGCTCCTACGAGCAGTACTTC
CDR3aa: CASSHLGQGSSYEQYF

d_gene: .
abundance: .
v_gene: TRBV18
j_gene: TRBJ1-1
CDR3nt: TGTGCCAGCTCACCACTGGCCACGAACACTGAAGCTTTCTTT
CDR3aa: CASSPLATNTEAFF

d_gene: .
abundance: .
v_gene: TRBV27
j_gene: TRBJ1-6
CDR3nt: TGTGCCAGCAGTTTAATAACAGGGTTGGGGAATTCACCCCTCCACTTT
CDR3aa: CASSLITGLGNSPLHF

d_gene: .
abundance: .
v_gene: TRBV19
j_gene: TRBJ2-7
CDR3nt: TGTGCCAGTAGTCCCCGGGGCCACTACGAGCAGTACTTC
CDR3aa: CASSPRGHYEQYF

d_gene: .
abundance: .
v_gene: TRBV29-1
j_gene: TRBJ2-5
CDR3nt: TGCAGCGTTGTGGTCGAACAAGAGACCCAGTACTTC
CDR3aa: CSVVVEQETQYF

d_gene: .
abundance: .
v_gene: TRBV29-1
j_gene: TRBJ1-1
CDR3nt: TGCAGCGTTGCCCACTTACGACAGAGTGAAGCTTTCTTT
CDR3aa: CSVAHLRQSEAFF

d_gene: .
abundance: .
v_gene: TRBV30
j_gene: TRBJ2-2
CDR3nt: TGTGCCTGGAGTGTAGGGGGAACCGGGGAGCTGTTTTTT
CDR3aa: CAWSVGGTGELFF

d_gene: .
abundance: .
v_gene: TRBV2
j_gene: TRBJ2-5
CDR3nt: TGTGCCAGCACTTACCAAGAGACCCAGTACTTC
CDR3aa: CASTYQETQYF

d_gene: .
abundance: .
v_gene: TRBV6-1
j_gene: TRBJ1-2
CDR3nt: TGTGCCAGCAGCGAACCGGGACTGAGTAACTATGGCTACACCTTC
CDR3aa: CASSEPGLSNYGYTF

d_gene: .
abundance: .
v_gene: TRBV6-5
j_gene: TRBJ1-2
CDR3nt: TGTGCCAGCAGTCCACTAGCTCCCAGGCTCGATGGCTACACCTTC
CDR3aa: CASSPLAPRLDGYTF

d_gene: TRBD1
abundance: .
v_gene: TRBV7-2
j_gene: TRBJ1-5
CDR3nt: TGTGCCAGCAGCTCCCAGGGGGGGCAGCCCCAGCATTTT
CDR3aa: CASSSQGGQPQHF

d_gene: .
abundance: .
v_gene: TRBV6-1
j_gene: TRBJ2-3
CDR3nt: TGTGCCAGCAGTGGAGCGACAGATACGCAGTATTTT
CDR3aa: CASSGATDTQYF